These T cell receptor beta chains were read from a single sample in a study of T-cell reconstitution after alpha-beta-depleted transplantation in children. TCRdb reanalysed the PCR reads using MiXCR and keeps one entry per CDR3 protein. Among 450,000 to 600,000 distinct CDR3 sequences listed, over 10% were seen once. Sample: PBMCs, mostly from graft donor cells, taken 360 days after TCRalphabeta/CD19-depleted stem cell transplant. The receptors here all came from a male patient younger than 18 who had a stem cell transplant for acute myeloid leukemia, so the T cells may come from the graft donor. Both conserved end residues are part of each CDR3. The order of the fields is V gene, CDR3 length, J gene, CDR3 protein.

TRBV3-1	12	TRBJ2-3	CASSQDEFTQYF
TRBV6-2/TRBV6-3	15	TRBJ2-7	CASSRSAGGPYEQYF
TRBV28	15	TRBJ1-5	CASTLWGPSNQPQHF
TRBV28	23	TRBJ1-5	CASSPTGGAPRRAPNVSNQPQHF
TRBV6-1	15	TRBJ2-5	CASSIIRGVQETQYF
TRBV20-1	15	TRBJ2-1	CSASVVLVGHYEQFF
TRBV5-1	16	TRBJ2-1	CASSLGSLAVYNEQFF
TRBV24-1	11	TRBJ2-7	CAACDLTGGCF
TRBV28	14	TRBJ2-7	CASSLRTVHYEQYF
TRBV7-9	11	TRBJ2-7	CASSLDRIVYF
TRBV12-3/TRBV12-4	15	TRBJ2-3	CASSFSGRATDTQYF
TRBV6-2/TRBV6-3	14	TRBJ2-7	CASSYRDTYYEQYF
TRBV5-6	14	TRBJ2-1	CASSEDRIYNEQFF
TRBV11-2	15	TRBJ2-2	CASSFTGANTGELFF
TRBV3-1	16	TRBJ2-1	CASSPRLAGERNEQFF
TRBV29-1	16	TRBJ2-1	CSVEWLAGDFSDEQFF
TRBV11-2	16	TRBJ2-7	CASSPLGQVGSYEQYF
TRBV6-5	16	TRBJ2-7	CASSYADPRTGPEQYF
TRBV28	10	TRBJ1-1	CASSHTEAFF
TRBV7-9	15	TRBJ2-1	CASSPRGTSYNEQFF
TRBV7-9	13	TRBJ2-1	CASSFPTNPGQFF
TRBV11-1	13	TRBJ2-7	CASKTGTLHEQYF
TRBV14	18	TRBJ2-1	CASSQDKETWREFNEQFF
TRBV28	13	TRBJ2-1	CAPGMGDYNEQFF
TRBV10-3	18	TRBJ2-5	CATARDTSSLMSGETQYF
TRBV9	16	TRBJ2-1	CASSVALSGRDNEQFF
TRBV13	17	TRBJ1-6	CASSPGTEDGYDSPLHF
TRBV5-1	15	TRBJ2-1	CASSLFSDLYNEQFF